What follows is one TCR beta chain and its context. The data were taken from a study of control samples from healthy donors and cancer patients. TCRdb keeps only in-frame clones here, not all; method: immunoSEQ multiplex PCR. This sample yields about 46,000 clones, of which about nine tenths are seen a single time; under 45% belongs to the top ten. Input material: PBMCs. The receptor was isolated from a man aged 50 to 60 with head and neck cancer.

CDR3 coding DNA: TGTGCCAGCAGCCTTCCACTATCAGGTGGTTCGACAGATACGCAGTATTTT. It yields the protein CASSLPLSGGSTDTQYF. The gene calls are TRBV5-4 and TRBJ2-3; D is uncertain. V was pared by 4 bases and J by 3 bases, with 21 bases between. The CDR3 covers 17 residues. Germline V gives CDR1 SGHNT, CDR2 YYREEE (reference sequence). The full variable domain, completed using reference TRBV5-4 and TRBJ2-3, is ETGVTQSPTHLIKTRGQQVTLRCSSQSGHNTVSWYQQALGQGPQFIFQYYREEENGRGNFPPRFSGLQFPNYSSELNVNALELDDSALYLCASSLPLSGGSTDTQYFGPGTRLTVL.